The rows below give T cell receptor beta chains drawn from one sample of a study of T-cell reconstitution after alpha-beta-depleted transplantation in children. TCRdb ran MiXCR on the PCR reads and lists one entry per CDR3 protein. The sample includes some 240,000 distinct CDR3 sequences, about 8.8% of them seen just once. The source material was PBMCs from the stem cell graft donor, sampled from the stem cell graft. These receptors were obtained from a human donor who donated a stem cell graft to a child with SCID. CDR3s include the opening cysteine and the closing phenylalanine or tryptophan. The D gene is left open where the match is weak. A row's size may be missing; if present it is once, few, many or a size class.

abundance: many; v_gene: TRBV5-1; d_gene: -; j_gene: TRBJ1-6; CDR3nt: TGCGCCAGCAGCTTCGAACCGGATTCGAATTCACCCCTCCACTTT; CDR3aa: CASSFEPDSNSPLHF
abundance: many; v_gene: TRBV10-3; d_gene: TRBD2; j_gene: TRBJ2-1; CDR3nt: TGTGCCATCAGTGTACGGGGGGGAATATACAATGAGCAGTTCTTC; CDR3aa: CAISVRGGIYNEQFF
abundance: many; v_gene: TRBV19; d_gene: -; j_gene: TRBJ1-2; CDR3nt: TGTGCCAGTAGTACCGGGACGGCCAAGTACTATGGCTACACCTTC; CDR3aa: CASSTGTAKYYGYTF
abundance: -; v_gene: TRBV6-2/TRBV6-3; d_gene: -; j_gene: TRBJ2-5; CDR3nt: TGTGCCAGCAGGGCGACTAGAACGGAGACCCAGTACTTC; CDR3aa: CASRATRTETQYF
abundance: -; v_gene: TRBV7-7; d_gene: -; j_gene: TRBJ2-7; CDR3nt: TGTGCCAGCAGGGATCAGTCCAGAGAATACTACGAGCAGTACTTC; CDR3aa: CASRDQSREYYEQYF
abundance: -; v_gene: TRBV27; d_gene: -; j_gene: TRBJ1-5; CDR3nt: TGTGCCAGCCCTACCAACGGAGGGGGACAGCCCCAGCATTTT; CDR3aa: CASPTNGGGQPQHF
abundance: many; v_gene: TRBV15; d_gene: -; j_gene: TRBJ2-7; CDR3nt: TGTGCCACCAGCGTAGCAGCCGACCGCTCCTACGAGCAGTACTTC; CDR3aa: CATSVAADRSYEQYF
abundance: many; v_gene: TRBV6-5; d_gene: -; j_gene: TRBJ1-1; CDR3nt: TGTGCCAGCAGTACCTACCGGGACGCAGGAGAAGCTTTCTTT; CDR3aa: CASSTYRDAGEAFF
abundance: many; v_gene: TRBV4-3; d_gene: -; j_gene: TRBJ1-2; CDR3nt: TGCGCCAGCAGCCTCGAATTAACAGGGGGCTACACCTTC; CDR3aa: CASSLELTGGYTF
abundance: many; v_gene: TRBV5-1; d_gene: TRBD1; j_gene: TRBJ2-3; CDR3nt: TGCGCCAGCAGTGGACAGGGCACAGATACGCAGTATTTT; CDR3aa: CASSGQGTDTQYF
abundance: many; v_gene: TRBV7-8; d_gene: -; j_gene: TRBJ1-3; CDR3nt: TGTGCCAGCAGCCCCGGTGGCGGGCCGCGCTCTGGAAACACCATATATTTT; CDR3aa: CASSPGGGPRSGNTIYF
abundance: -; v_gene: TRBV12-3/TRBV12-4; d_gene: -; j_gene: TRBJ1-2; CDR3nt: TGTGCCAGCAGTTTACAGGAGAACTATGGCCACACCTTC; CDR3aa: CASSLQENYGHTF
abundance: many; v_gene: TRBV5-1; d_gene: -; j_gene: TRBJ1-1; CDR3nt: TGCGCCAGCCGCCCCCCCGCAGTTAACACTGAAGCTTTCTTT; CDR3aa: CASRPPAVNTEAFF
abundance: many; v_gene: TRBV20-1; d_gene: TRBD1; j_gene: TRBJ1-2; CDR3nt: TGCAGTGCTACGACGGGACAGGGGAACGGCTACACCTTC; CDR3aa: CSATTGQGNGYTF